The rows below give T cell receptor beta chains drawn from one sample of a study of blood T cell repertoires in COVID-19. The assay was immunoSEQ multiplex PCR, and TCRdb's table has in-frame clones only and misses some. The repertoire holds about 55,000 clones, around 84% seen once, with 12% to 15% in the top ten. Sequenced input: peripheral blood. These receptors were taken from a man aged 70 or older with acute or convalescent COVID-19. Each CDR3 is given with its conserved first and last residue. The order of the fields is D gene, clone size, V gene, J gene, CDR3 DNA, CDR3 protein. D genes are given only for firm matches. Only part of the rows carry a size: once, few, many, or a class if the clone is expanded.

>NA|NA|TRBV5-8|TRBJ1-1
TGTGCCAGCAGCCTCCCGTGGCAGGGGAAATTTCCTGAAGCTTTCTTT
CASSLPWQGKFPEAFF
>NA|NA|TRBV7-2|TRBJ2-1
TGTGCCAGCAGCCCCCGGAGGCAGGACAATGAGCAGTTCTTC
CASSPRRQDNEQFF
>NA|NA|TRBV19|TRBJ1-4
TGTGCCAGTAGTATCCTGCATTCGGGGTTGATAATTGGGAGTGAAAAACTGTTTTTT
CASSILHSGLIIGSEKLFF
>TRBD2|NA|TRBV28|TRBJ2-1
TGTGCCAGCAGTCTCGGGACTAGCGGCTACAATGAGCAGTTCTTC
CASSLGTSGYNEQFF
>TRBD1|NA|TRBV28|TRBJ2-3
TGTGCCAGCAGCCCAGCAAGGAGACAGGGTGGAGCAGATACGCAGTATTTT
CASSPARRQGGADTQYF
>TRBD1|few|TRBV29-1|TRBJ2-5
TGCAGCGCAGGACAGGGCCAAGAGACCCAGTACTTC
CSAGQGQETQYF
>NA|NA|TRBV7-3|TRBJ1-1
TGTGCCAGCAGCTCGGACACGCTCTCTGCTTTCTTT
CASSSDTLSAFF
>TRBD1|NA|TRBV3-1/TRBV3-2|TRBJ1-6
TGTGCCAGCGGCCAGGGACAGGGATATTCACCCCTCCACTTT
CASGQGQGYSPLHF
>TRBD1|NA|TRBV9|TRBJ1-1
TGTGCCAGCAGCGTAGGCTCAGGGGGAGACACTGAAGCTTTCTTT
CASSVGSGGDTEAFF
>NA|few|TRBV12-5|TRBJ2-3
TGTGCTAGTGGACGGCCCTTCGGAGCGCAGTATTTT
CASGRPFGAQYF
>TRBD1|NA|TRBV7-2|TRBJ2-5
TGTGCCAGCAGTCACGACAGGGGGCGAGAGACCCAGTACTTC
CASSHDRGRETQYF
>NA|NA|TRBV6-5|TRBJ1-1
TGTGCCAGCAGTTACAGGCAGGAGAACACTGAAGCTTTCTTT
CASSYRQENTEAFF
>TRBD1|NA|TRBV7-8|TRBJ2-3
TGTGCCAGCAGCTTAATAGGGGGCGAGAGAGATACGCAGTATTTT
CASSLIGGERDTQYF
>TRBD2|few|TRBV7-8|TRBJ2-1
TGTGCCAGCAGCGCTGTGATAGCGGGGATATACAATGAGCAGTTCTTC
CASSAVIAGIYNEQFF
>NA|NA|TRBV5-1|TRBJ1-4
TGCGCCAGCAGCTTGGTGGACTCAACTAATGAAAAACTGTTTTTT
CASSLVDSTNEKLFF
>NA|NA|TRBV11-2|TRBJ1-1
TGTGCCAGCAGCTTTCTAAACACTGAAGCTTTCTTT
CASSFLNTEAFF
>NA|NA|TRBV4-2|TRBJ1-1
TGTGCCAGCAGCCAGGAAACTACAGGGTTGGGAGACACTGAAGCTTTCTTT
CASSQETTGLGDTEAFF
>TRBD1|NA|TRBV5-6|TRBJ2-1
TGTGCCAGCAGCTCCGGGACAGTCAATGAGCAGTTCTTC
CASSSGTVNEQFF